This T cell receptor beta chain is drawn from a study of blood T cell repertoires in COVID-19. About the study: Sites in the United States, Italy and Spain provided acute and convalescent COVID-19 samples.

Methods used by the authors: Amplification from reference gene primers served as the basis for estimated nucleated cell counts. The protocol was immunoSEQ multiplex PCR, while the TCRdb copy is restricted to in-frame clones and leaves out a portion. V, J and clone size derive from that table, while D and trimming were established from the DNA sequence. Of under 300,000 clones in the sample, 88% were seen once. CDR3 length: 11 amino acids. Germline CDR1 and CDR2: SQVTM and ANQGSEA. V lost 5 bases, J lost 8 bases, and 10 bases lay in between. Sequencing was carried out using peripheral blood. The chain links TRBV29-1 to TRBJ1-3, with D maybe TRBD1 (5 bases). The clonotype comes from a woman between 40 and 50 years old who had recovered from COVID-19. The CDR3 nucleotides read TGCAGCGTTCTTGGGGGGGACACCATATATTTT. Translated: CSVLGGDTIYF.